The next 24 T cell receptor beta chains were all read from a single sample in a study of T cells in Graves' hyperthyroidism and ophthalmopathy. TCR beta CDR3 regions were amplified from RNA. Using the HTBI primer set, a first-round RT-PCR was run on the TCR CDR3. MiXCR, applied by TCRdb to the multiplex PCR reads, yields one record per CDR3 protein. This sample has some 350,000 distinct CDR3 sequences, with 20% to 25% found just once. Sequenced: blood. These receptors all stem from a man aged 45 to 65 with Graves' hyperthyroidism.

In its sample, this clonotype was seen a few times. The chain uses TRBV20-1 and TRBJ2-3, with unresolved D. Germline values: CDR1 DFQATT, CDR2 SNEGSKA (reference sequence). The ends were cut back, 4 bases at V and 2 bases at J, with 16 bases in the middle. CDR3 length: 15 amino acids. The CDR3 spells CSATSVSVNTDTQYF. The CDR3 DNA reads TGCAGTGCTACATCAGTAAGCGTGAACACAGATACGCAGTATTTT.

The table lists this clonotype with a few counts. The rearrangement joins TRBV2 to TRBJ2-7; D gene ambiguous. The CDR3 extends over 12 amino acids. Germline CDR1 and CDR2: SNHLY and FYNNEI. With 6 bases removed from V and 6 bases from J, the gap between germline ends came to 12 bases. DNA of the CDR3: TGTGCCAGCAGCTCCCCGAAGACCGAGCAGTACTTC. The encoded protein is CASSSPKTEQYF.

This clonotype was seen more than once but under ten times. This chain joins TRBV7-8 and TRBJ1-6; the D is unclear. This CDR3 region has 16 residues. Deletions cut 3 bases from V and 2 bases from J, with 11 bases between. In germline, CDR1 is SGHVS, CDR2 FQNEAQ. This chain's CDR3 is CASSFAGRAYNSPLHF. The CDR3 coding sequence is TGTGCCAGCAGCTTCGCCGGGCGCGCCTATAATTCACCCCTCCACTTT.

This sequence joins TRBV27 and TRBJ2-1; TRBD2 aligns across 11 bases. Germline-derived CDR1 and CDR2 are MNHEY and SMNVEV (reference sequence). V lost 4 bases to trimming and J lost 5 bases; unmatched junction nucleotides: 4. CDR3 size: 15 residues. The DNA of the CDR3 is TGTGCCAGCAGTTCTCGACTAGCGGGAAACAATGAGCAGTTCTTC. It specifies CASSSRLAGNNEQFF.

The V call is TRBV7-2, the J call TRBJ1-1; D may be TRBD1 (6 bases). The CDR3 runs to 15 residues. Trimming removed 1 base at V and 1 base at J, with 10 bases between. Germline CDR1 SGHTA, CDR2 FQGNSA. The CDR3, as DNA: TGTGCCAGCAGCTTAGGGGGGGCCTGGAACACTGAAGCTTTCTTT. This translates into CASSLGGAWNTEAFF.

The chain carries TRBV4-1 and TRBJ2-1; D unresolved. The V end was cut by 1 base, the J end by 10 bases, with 11 bases between. CDR1 and CDR2 (germline): MGHRA, YSYEKL. CDR3 length: 13 residues. CDR3 nucleotides: TGCGCCAGCAGCCAAGCAGGTTCGGAGGAGCAGTTCTTC. It translates to CASSQAGSEEQFF.

The gene calls are TRBV7-9 and TRBJ1-6; tentatively, D is TRBD1 (6 bases). V lost 5 bases to trimming and J lost 5 bases, with 10 bases between them. The CDR3 runs 14 residues. The germline V gene has CDR1 SEHNR and CDR2 FQNEAQ (reference sequence). This CDR3 reads CASSQQGDNSPLHF. The CDR3 DNA follows: TGTGCCAGCAGCCAACAGGGAGATAATTCACCCCTCCACTTT.

The rearrangement joins TRBV14 to TRBJ2-3, with D perhaps TRBD1 (5 bases). The CDR3 has 14 residues. The germline V and J ends were trimmed by 0 bases and 4 bases, with 8 bases remaining between them. Germline V CDR1 and CDR2: SGHDN, FVKESK. Written as DNA, the CDR3 is TGTGCCAGCAGCCAAGATCAGGGTTCAGATACGCAGTATTTT. This translates into CASSQDQGSDTQYF.

The chain uses TRBV19 and TRBJ2-3, with 9 bases lining up with TRBD1. This CDR3 contains 13 residues. Per the germline V gene, CDR1 is LNHDA and CDR2 is SQIVND (reference sequence). The trim removed 7 bases at V and 5 bases at J, leaving 4 bases unmatched. The CDR3 nucleotides read TGTGCCAGTAACAGGGGGCGAGGAGATACGCAGTATTTT. Translation gives CASNRGRGDTQYF.

The genes are TRBV20-1 and TRBJ1-1; possible D gene TRBD1, 6 bases. V lost 0 bases to trimming and J lost 1 base, with 6 bases between them. This CDR3 region has 13 residues. CDR1 and CDR2 (germline): DFQATT, SNEGSKA (reference sequence). This chain's CDR3 is CSARETGNTEAFF. CDR3 bases: TGCAGTGCTAGAGAGACAGGGAACACTGAAGCTTTCTTT.

This clonotype was recorded a few times. V gene TRBV6-1 combines with J gene TRBJ1-5; D is unclear. CDR1 and CDR2 (germline): MNHNS, SASEGT. Trimming pared 6 bases from V and 5 bases from J, leaving 14 bases between. The CDR3 covers 14 residues. The DNA for the CDR3 is TGTGCCAGCAGAAATATGCAGACACATCAGCCCCAGCATTTT. Amino acid sequence: CASRNMQTHQPQHF.

There are a few counts of this clonotype. The rearrangement uses TRBV11-2 and TRBJ2-5; unclear D gene. The CDR3 covers 14 residues. Between the trimmed V and J ends, which lost 4 bases and 2 bases, there was a span of 11 bases. CDR1 is SGHAT and CDR2 is FQNNGV in the germline V gene. The CDR3 sequence is CASSYLGSQETQYF. The CDR3 DNA is TGTGCCAGCAGCTATTTAGGTAGTCAAGAGACCCAGTACTTC. Supplemented by reference TRBV11-2 and TRBJ2-5, the full variable domain reads EAGVAQSPRYKIIEKRQSVAFWCNPISGHATLYWYQQILGQGPKLLIQFQNNGVVDDSQLPKDRFSAERLKGVDSTLKIQPAKLEDSAVYLCASSYLGSQETQYFGPGTRLLVL.

J is TRBJ2-2 and V is TRBV2; TRBD2 matches at 14 bases. The V segment lost 6 bases and the J segment 2 bases; nucleotides outside the gene matches: 5. The germline V gene encodes CDR1 SNHLY and CDR2 FYNNEI. The CDR3 has 17 amino acids. The chain's CDR3 is CASSGTSGSTNTGELFF. As DNA, the CDR3 is TGTGCCAGCAGCGGGACTAGCGGGAGTACTAACACCGGGGAGCTGTTTTTT.

The genes are TRBV6-1 and TRBJ2-2, with 7 bases aligning to TRBD1. Per the germline V gene, CDR1 is MNHNS and CDR2 is SASEGT. The CDR3 consists of 13 residues. V lost 10 bases and J lost 2; bases outside the gene matches: 4. CDR3 nucleotides: TGTGCCATCGGACAGGATAACACCGGGGAGCTGTTTTTT. It codes for CAIGQDNTGELFF.

This clonotype was seen only a few times. V and J are TRBV6-1 and TRBJ1-1; no reliable D call. Germline CDR1 is MNHNS and CDR2 is SASEGT. V dropped 6 bases and J dropped 0 bases, with 8 bases sitting between them. This CDR3 comprises 13 residues. CDR3 sequence reads: CASSPFLNTEAFF. The CDR3 coding sequence is TGTGCCAGCAGCCCTTTTCTGAACACTGAAGCTTTCTTT.

This clonotype was detected a few times. The chain joins TRBV9 to TRBJ2-5; possibly TRBD2 for D (5 bases). Per germline, CDR1 SGDLS and CDR2 YYNGEE. The V and J ends lost 4 bases and 0 bases respectively, with 10 bases between them. This CDR3 has 14 residues. The CDR3 region is CASSPGGYQETQYF. The DNA for the CDR3 is TGTGCCAGCAGCCCGGGCGGGTACCAAGAGACCCAGTACTTC.

This sequence joins TRBV5-1 and TRBJ2-1; D may be TRBD2 (7 bases). CDR3 length: 15 amino acids. Trimming pared 4 bases from V and 10 bases from J, leaving 21 bases between. Germline-derived CDR1 and CDR2 are SGHRS and YFSETQ. The CDR3 region has the DNA TGCGCCAGCAGCAAGCCGGGGGGCACCCCAGGGGAGCAGTTCTTC. Translation gives CASSKPGGTPGEQFF.

This chain connects TRBV20-1 to TRBJ2-3; 9 nucleotides match TRBD1. CDR1 DFQATT and CDR2 SNEGSKA come from the germline V gene (reference sequence). V gave up 0 bases and J gave up 2 bases; unmatched junction bases: 6. The CDR3 has 16 residues. The CDR3 DNA sequence: TGCAGTGCTAGAGATCTTGGGACAGGGTACACAGATACGCAGTATTTT. Its protein product is CSARDLGTGYTDTQYF.

This clonotype showed up just a few times. V is TRBV6-2 or TRBV6-3 and J is TRBJ2-5; possible D gene TRBD1, 7 bases. Looked up from germline, CDR1 is MNHEY and CDR2 is SVGEGT. V shed 0 bases and J shed 5 bases, with 25 bases lying between them. The CDR3 runs to 19 residues. CDR3 sequence: CASSYSKVETGRFRETQYF. CDR3 bases: TGTGCCAGCAGTTACTCGAAAGTGGAGACAGGGAGGTTTAGGGAGACCCAGTACTTC.

The chain recombines TRBV27 with TRBJ1-6; D might be TRBD1 (6 bases). The CDR3 contains 13 residues. Germline V gene lookup returns CDR1 MNHEY and CDR2 SMNVEV (reference sequence). V was pared by 5 bases and J by 10 bases, with 12 bases between. The chain's CDR3 is CASSPSGESPLHF. The CDR3 DNA sequence: TGTGCCAGCAGTCCCTCAGGGGAATCACCCCTCCACTTT.

This sequence joins TRBV6-1 and TRBJ2-1, with TRBD1 matching 8 bases. Germline CDR1 reads MNHNS; CDR2 reads SASEGT. V lost 6 bases, J lost 7 bases, and 5 bases stayed unmatched. This CDR3 is built from 13 residues. CDR3 coding DNA: TGTGCCAGCAGAGTGACAGGGGTGAATGAGCAGTTCTTC. It encodes CASRVTGVNEQFF.

Remarks on this clonotype: A read error may account for a junction end that differs from germline. The rearrangement links TRBV12-3 or TRBV12-4 to TRBJ2-1, with 10 bases fitting TRBD1. The CDR3 sequence is 14 residues long. Here the CDR3 reads CASSLDRGDNEQSF. Here the CDR3 DNA reads TGTGCCAGCAGTTTGGACAGGGGGGACAATGAGCAGTCCTTC.

The chain couples TRBV27 to TRBJ2-5, with TRBD2 identical over 12 bases. Germline loops: CDR1 MNHEY, CDR2 SMNVEV (reference sequence). V was pared by 4 bases and J by 5 bases, with 8 bases of the junction left unmatched. This CDR3 has 16 residues. This CDR3 reads CASSSRLAGVEETQYF. For the CDR3, the DNA is TGTGCCAGCAGTTCCAGACTAGCGGGAGTAGAGGAGACCCAGTACTTC.

This clonotype was counted ten times or more. The J gene is TRBJ2-3, the V gene TRBV3-1; the D call may be TRBD1 or TRBD2 (6 bases each). V lost 1 base and J lost 4, with 21 bases in between. The length of the CDR3 is 18 residues. CDR1 LGHDT and CDR2 YNNKEL come from the germline V gene (reference sequence). In DNA form, the CDR3 reads TGTGCCAGCAGCCAAGGGGTTCCTTGGGGGGCGTCCCCAGATACGCAGTATTTT. Protein: CASSQGVPWGASPDTQYF.